This is a list of T cell receptor beta chains from one sample in a study of blood T cell repertoires in COVID-19. Assay: immunoSEQ multiplex PCR; the TCRdb copy retains only in-frame clones and omits some. This table holds about 69,000 clones, about four fifths found once. The sample comprised peripheral blood. The receptors shown here come from a man aged 45-65 years with COVID-19, enrolled during active disease. Each CDR3 is given with its conserved first and last residue. D genes are given only for firm matches.

D gene	CDR3 length	V gene	J gene	CDR3 protein
TRBD1	18	TRBV10-3	TRBJ2-6	CAISADGTGRSGANVLTF
NA	13	TRBV29-1	TRBJ1-6	CSVGGGEGSPLHF
TRBD1	14	TRBV7-9	TRBJ1-2	CASSSRRDSDGYTF
NA	14	TRBV4-2	TRBJ2-2	CASSHSLSGGELFF
TRBD1	14	TRBV6-5	TRBJ1-5	CASRRTGRNQPQHF
NA	16	TRBV27	TRBJ2-7	CASSLSFRGRLNKQYF
TRBD1	15	TRBV7-3	TRBJ2-1	CASSLLGQGAGEQFF
NA	15	TRBV3-1/TRBV3-2	TRBJ2-5	CASSIGQGSGETQYF
TRBD2	15	TRBV10-1	TRBJ2-3	CASSETSGGTDTQYF
NA	12	TRBV5-6	TRBJ2-1	CASSLADNEQFF
NA	14	TRBV5-1	TRBJ2-7	CASKTGSFSYEQYF
NA	12	TRBV9	TRBJ1-2	CASSAANYGYTF
NA	15	TRBV9	TRBJ1-1	CASSPYQGPNVKAFF
TRBD1	14	TRBV7-9	TRBJ1-2	CASSRTGVNYGYTF
NA	14	TRBV5-1	TRBJ1-2	CASSLALEVDGYTF
NA	13	TRBV7-2	TRBJ2-1	CASSPYPGEEQFF
NA	12	TRBV5-6	TRBJ1-1	CASSRLGAEAFF
TRBD2	15	TRBV6-6	TRBJ2-4	CASSRSGDTKNIQYF
TRBD1	16	TRBV10-3	TRBJ2-2	CAISETGTANTGELFF
NA	13	TRBV11-2	TRBJ1-1	CASSLGSGTEAFF
NA	13	TRBV10-3	TRBJ1-1	CATGKEGDTEAFF